Below are 18 T cell receptor beta chains sequenced from a single sample in a study of response to subunit inactivated influenza vaccine (dated by TCRdb to the late 2010s). Library prep was done by RT-PCR. This sample was sequenced with an Illumina HiSeq 2500. In TCRdb, the public reads were trimmed at Q25 with fastp and aligned with MiXCR, with productive beta chains retained. Each CDR3 protein gets just one entry, which takes the most common genes and DNA from the rows behind it. The table for this sample lists a few hundred thousand distinct CDR3 sequences; approximately 14% of them were counted only once. Of the sample, approximately 12% is held by the ten largest clones. This material consisted of PBMCs from blood, taken 11 to 12 days after vaccination. The receptors were sampled from a man over 45 who received an inactivated influenza vaccine. Donor details come from another sample of the same person, matched by shared clones.

Only a few counts were recorded for this clonotype. The genes are TRBV4-1 and TRBJ2-2; 8 positions match TRBD1. The V and J ends lost 0 bases and 7 bases, in that order; junction bases with no gene match: 4. Germline CDR1 reads MGHRA; CDR2 reads YSYEKL. The CDR3 is 15 residues long. In nucleotides, the CDR3 is TGCGCCAGCAGCCAAGACCAGGGGGCTATCGGGGAGCTGTTTTTT. Its protein is CASSQDQGAIGELFF.

This clonotype was seen repeatedly, ten times or more. The DNA for the CDR3 is TGTGCCAGCAGCCAAACGACAGGGGTGGGAAACATTCAGTACTTC. Its protein product is CASSQTTGVGNIQYF. This chain connects TRBV12-3 or TRBV12-4 to TRBJ2-4; 8 nucleotides align to TRBD1. Trimming removed 6 bases from V and 6 bases from J; junction bases left unmatched: 10. The CDR3 has 15 amino acids.

V and J are TRBV4-1 and TRBJ1-6; the D is unclear. This CDR3 is built from 14 residues. Germline CDR1 is MGHRA and CDR2 is YSYEKL. The germline V and J ends were trimmed by 0 bases and 11 bases, with 11 bases remaining between them. DNA of the CDR3: TGCGCCAGCAGCCAAGAGATAAACGAAGCACCCCTCCACTTT. Amino acid sequence: CASSQEINEAPLHF.

This clonotype appeared a few times. The J gene is TRBJ2-7, the V gene TRBV6-5; D gene unclear. There are 14 residues in the CDR3. Trimming removed 4 bases from V and 4 bases from J, with 14 bases in between. From germline, CDR1 is MNHEY and CDR2 SVGAGI. CDR3 nucleotides: TGTGCCAGCAGTTCACATGGATTTGGGTACGAGCAGTACTTC. Translation: CASSSHGFGYEQYF.

This clonotype came up a few times. The rearrangement uses TRBV14 and TRBJ2-1, with TRBD1 matching 9 bases. After removal of 3 bases from V and 3 bases from J, the junction contained 9 bases not matched to a gene. The CDR3 totals 17 residues. Germline CDR1 reads SGHDN; CDR2 reads FVKESK. The CDR3 sequence is CASSHWTGVNVYNEQFF. Here the CDR3 DNA reads TGTGCCAGCAGCCATTGGACAGGGGTAAATGTCTACAATGAGCAGTTCTTC.

The rearrangement joins TRBV9 to TRBJ2-1; 10 bases are a match to TRBD2. The V gene's germline CDR1 is SGDLS and CDR2 YYNGEE. This CDR3 has 16 residues. V trimming: 3 bases; J trimming: 8 bases; junction bases outside the gene matches: 11. The CDR3, as DNA: TGTGCCAGCAGCGCGTGGAGCGGGGGGGGTATCGATGAGCAGTTCTTC. It specifies CASSAWSGGGIDEQFF. Filled out from reference TRBV9 and TRBJ2-1, the complete variable domain reads DSGVTQTPKHLITATGQRVTLRCSPRSGDLSVYWYQQSLDQGLQFLIQYYNGEERAKGNILERFSAQQFPDLHSELNLSSLELGDSALYFCASSAWSGGGIDEQFFGPGTRLTVL.

The sample holds a few counts of this clonotype. CDR3 residues: CASSEFTNTEAFF. CDR3 nucleotides: TGCGCCAGCAGCGAGTTTACGAACACTGAAGCTTTCTTT. The chain is built from TRBV5-1 and TRBJ1-1; D remains unclear. Germline V gene sequence: CDR1 SGHRS, CDR2 YFSETQ. This CDR3 region has 13 residues. V was clipped by 4 bases and J by 1 base, with 8 bases between them.

This clonotype turned up a few times. V is TRBV20-1 and J is TRBJ2-7, with D possibly matching TRBD2 (6 bases). This CDR3 comprises 14 residues. V was shortened by 5 bases and J by 3 bases, with 17 bases between the two germline ends. Looked up from germline, CDR1 is DFQATT and CDR2 is SNEGSKA (reference sequence). The CDR3 here is CSAPPGGRDYEQYF. The CDR3 DNA reads TGCAGTGCTCCCCCAGGAGGGAGAGACTACGAGCAGTACTTC.

The rearrangement uses TRBV24-1 and TRBJ2-7; 13 positions match TRBD2. The CDR3 contains 17 residues. The germline CDR1 and CDR2 sequences are KGHDR and SFDVKD. With 3 bases clipped from V and 5 bases from J, the junction kept 9 bases outside the gene matches. CDR3 sequence reads: CATSDARGTSGVHEQYF. CDR3 coding DNA: TGTGCCACCAGTGATGCAAGAGGGACTAGCGGGGTCCACGAGCAGTACTTC.

This clonotype was counted ten times or more. The rearrangement joins TRBV3-1 to TRBJ1-6; unclear D gene. The V and J ends lost 3 bases and 7 bases respectively, with 10 bases between them. This CDR3 region has 14 residues. Germline values: CDR1 LGHDT, CDR2 YNNKEL (reference sequence). The CDR3 nucleotides read TGTGCCAGCAGCCAGGGCCCAGCGAATTCACCCCTCCACTTT. This gives the protein CASSQGPANSPLHF.

The chain links TRBV28 to TRBJ2-5, with TRBD2 matching over 12 bases. From germline, CDR1 is MDHEN and CDR2 SYDVKM. V dropped 4 bases and J dropped 5; count of bases not matched to a gene: 11. This CDR3 region has 17 residues. CDR3 DNA: TGTGCCAGCAGTTCTATACTAGCGGGAGGCAGGAAGGAGACCCAGTACTTC. This encodes CASSSILAGGRKETQYF.

This clonotype showed up just a few times. This chain joins TRBV7-2 and TRBJ2-5, with D perhaps assigned TRBD1 or TRBD2 (5 bases each). This CDR3 comprises 16 residues. Trimming cost V 0 bases and J 6 bases, with 17 bases left between them. The germline V gene has CDR1 SGHTA and CDR2 FQGNSA. This chain's CDR3 is CASSLASGAGTKTQYF. CDR3 in DNA: TGTGCCAGCAGCTTAGCAAGTGGGGCAGGGACGAAGACCCAGTACTTC. The variable domain in full, with the rest retrieved from reference TRBV7-2 and TRBJ2-5, is GAGVSQSPSNKVTEKGKDVELRCDPISGHTALYWYRQSLGQGLEFLIYFQGNSAPDKSGLPSDRFSAERTGGSVSTLTIQRTQQEDSAVYLCASSLASGAGTKTQYFGPGTRLLVL.

The J gene is TRBJ2-1, the V gene TRBV20-1; D assignment may be TRBD1 or TRBD2 (6 bases each). CDR1 DFQATT and CDR2 SNEGSKA come from the germline V gene (reference sequence). V was pared by 3 bases and J by 4 bases, with 10 bases between. The CDR3 covers 13 residues. The CDR3 DNA sequence: TGCAGTGCTAGCGGGGGCGTATACAATGAGCAGTTCTTC. Its translation is CSASGGVYNEQFF.

The chain has TRBV4-1 and TRBJ2-5; weak D call: TRBD2 (5 bases). The CDR3 length is 15 residues. V lost 1 base and J lost 7, with 16 bases in between. Germline V gene data show CDR1 as MGHRA and CDR2 as YSYEKL. The CDR3 sequence: CASSQGSTGIGTQYF. The DNA for the CDR3 is TGCGCCAGCAGCCAAGGGTCTACGGGGATCGGGACCCAGTACTTC.

V and J are TRBV7-9 and TRBJ2-5; maybe TRBD2 (6 bases). The CDR3 totals 15 residues. The germline gives CDR1 SEHNR, CDR2 FQNEAQ (reference sequence). The V gene lost 1 base and the J gene lost 5 bases, with 14 bases spanning the gap. For the CDR3, the DNA is TGTGCCAGCAGCTTAGGGGGCAGCGGGTCGGAGACCCAGTACTTC. It translates to CASSLGGSGSETQYF.

The V gene is TRBV28, the J gene TRBJ2-1; possibly TRBD1 or TRBD2 for D (7 bases each). The germline V and J ends were trimmed by 5 bases and 5 bases, with 19 bases remaining between them. Germline V gives CDR1 MDHEN, CDR2 SYDVKM. The CDR3 contains 16 residues. CDR3 residues: CASSPYAGGGNNEQFF. The CDR3 DNA reads as TGTGCCAGCAGTCCCTATGCAGGGGGGGGTAACAATGAGCAGTTCTTC.

The V and J genes are TRBV7-2 and TRBJ1-5; the match to TRBD1 covers 11 bases. The CDR3 runs to 15 residues. Germline V gene sequence: CDR1 SGHTA, CDR2 FQGNSA. V shed 6 bases and J 6 bases; nucleotides not matched to a gene: 7. In DNA, the CDR3 is TGTGCCAGCAGTCTTGTCGGGACAGGGGGTCAGCCCCAGCATTTT. It translates to CASSLVGTGGQPQHF.

This clonotype turned up a few times. The chain is built from TRBV10-3 and TRBJ1-1; tentatively, D is TRBD1 (5 bases). Trimming stripped 10 bases from V and 6 bases from J, with 18 bases between. The V gene's germline CDR1 is ENHRY and CDR2 SYGVKD. This CDR3 has 13 residues. The CDR3 nucleotides read TGTGCCACTGGGGGAGGGTGGGACGCTGAAGCTTTCTTT. This gives the protein CATGGGWDAEAFF.